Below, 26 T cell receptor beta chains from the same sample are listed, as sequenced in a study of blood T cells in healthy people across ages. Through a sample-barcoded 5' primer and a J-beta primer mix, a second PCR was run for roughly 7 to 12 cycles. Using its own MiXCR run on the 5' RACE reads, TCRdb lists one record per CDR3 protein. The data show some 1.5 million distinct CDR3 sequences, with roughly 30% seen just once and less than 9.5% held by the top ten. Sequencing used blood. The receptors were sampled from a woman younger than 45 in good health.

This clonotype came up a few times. CDR3 in amino acids: CASKRQAGAYEQYF. CDR3 nucleotides: TGTGCCAGCAAGCGTCAGGCAGGGGCCTACGAGCAGTACTTC. The J gene is TRBJ2-7, the V gene TRBV6-4, with D tentatively TRBD1 (6 bases). The CDR3 spans 14 residues. CDR1 and CDR2 from the germline V gene are MRHNA and SNTAGT. Trimming shortened V by 7 bases and J by 2 bases, and 15 bases separated the two germline ends.

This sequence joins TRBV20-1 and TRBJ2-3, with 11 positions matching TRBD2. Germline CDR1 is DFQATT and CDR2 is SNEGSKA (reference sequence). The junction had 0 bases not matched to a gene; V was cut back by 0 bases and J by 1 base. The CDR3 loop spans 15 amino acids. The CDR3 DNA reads TGCAGTGCTAGAGATAGCGGGAGGGGCACAGATACGCAGTATTTT. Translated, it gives CSARDSGRGTDTQYF.

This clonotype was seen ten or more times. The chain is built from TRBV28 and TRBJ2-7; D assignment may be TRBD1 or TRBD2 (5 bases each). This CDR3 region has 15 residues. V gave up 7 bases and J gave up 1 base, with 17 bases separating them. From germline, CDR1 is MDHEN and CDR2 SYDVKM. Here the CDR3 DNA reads TGTGCCAGCACCCCTGACGGGGCACAATCCTACGAGCAGTACTTC. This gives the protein CASTPDGAQSYEQYF.

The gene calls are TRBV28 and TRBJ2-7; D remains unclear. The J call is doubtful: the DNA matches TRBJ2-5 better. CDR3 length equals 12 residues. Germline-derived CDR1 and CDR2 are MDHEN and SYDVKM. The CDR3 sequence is CANRSPPGTQYF. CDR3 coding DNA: TGTGCCAACCGATCCCCGCCAGGGACCCAGTACTTC.

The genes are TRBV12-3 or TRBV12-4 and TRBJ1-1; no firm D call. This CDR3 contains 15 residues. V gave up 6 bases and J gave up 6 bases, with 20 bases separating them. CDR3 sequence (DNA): TGTGCCAGCAGCCCCCGGGCCGCTATCGGCCCTGAAGCTTTCTTT. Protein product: CASSPRAAIGPEAFF.

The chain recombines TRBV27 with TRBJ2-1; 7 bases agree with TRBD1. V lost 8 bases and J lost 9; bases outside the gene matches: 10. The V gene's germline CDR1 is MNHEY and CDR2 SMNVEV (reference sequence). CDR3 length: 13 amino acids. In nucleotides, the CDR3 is TGTGCCAGCGGCAGGACAGGACCCCGTGAGCAGTTCTTC. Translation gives CASGRTGPREQFF.

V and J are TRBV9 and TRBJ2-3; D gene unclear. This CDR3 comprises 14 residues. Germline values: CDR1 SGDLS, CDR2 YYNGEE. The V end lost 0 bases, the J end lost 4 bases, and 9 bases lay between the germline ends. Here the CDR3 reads CASSVDRAADTQYF. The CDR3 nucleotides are TGTGCCAGCAGCGTAGATCGCGCTGCAGATACGCAGTATTTT.

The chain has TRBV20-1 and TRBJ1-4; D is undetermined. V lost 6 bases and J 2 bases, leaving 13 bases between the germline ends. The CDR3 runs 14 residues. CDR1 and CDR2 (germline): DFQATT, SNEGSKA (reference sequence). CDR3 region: CSATEDLTNEKLFF. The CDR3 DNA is TGCAGTGCCACGGAGGACTTGACTAATGAAAAACTGTTTTTT.

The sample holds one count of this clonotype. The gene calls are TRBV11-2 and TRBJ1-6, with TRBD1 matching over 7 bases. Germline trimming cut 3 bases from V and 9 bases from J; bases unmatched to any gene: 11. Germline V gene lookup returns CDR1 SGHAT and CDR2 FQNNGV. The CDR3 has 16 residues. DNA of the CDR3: TGTGCCAGCAGCTTCCTTAGACAGGGTGTCGGTTCACCCCTCCACTTT. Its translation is CASSFLRQGVGSPLHF.

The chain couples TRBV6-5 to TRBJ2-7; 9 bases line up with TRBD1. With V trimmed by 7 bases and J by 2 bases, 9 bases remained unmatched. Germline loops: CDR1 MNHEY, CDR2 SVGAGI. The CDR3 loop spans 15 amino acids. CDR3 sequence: CASIFRGQGTYEQYF. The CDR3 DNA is TGTGCCAGCATTTTTCGGGGACAGGGAACCTACGAGCAGTACTTC.

The CDR3 loop reads CASSLRLWNNEQYF. CDR3 nucleotides: TGTGCCAGCAGCCTCCGGCTCTGGAACAATGAGCAGTACTTC. The rearrangement links TRBV7-2 to TRBJ2-4, with no clear D. Trimming cost V 5 bases and J 13 bases, with 21 bases left between them. Germline loops: CDR1 SGHTA, CDR2 FQGNSA. The CDR3 covers 14 residues.

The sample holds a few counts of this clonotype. The CDR3 sequence: CASSFLRQGNGYTF. CDR3 DNA sequence: TGTGCCAGCAGCTTTCTTCGGCAGGGGAATGGCTACACCTTC. This rearrangement joins TRBV7-4 to TRBJ1-2, with a weak D call TRBD1 (6 bases). Germline CDR1 SGHVT, CDR2 SQSDAQ. Deletions cut 3 bases from V and 6 bases from J, with 14 bases between. This CDR3 spans 14 amino acids.

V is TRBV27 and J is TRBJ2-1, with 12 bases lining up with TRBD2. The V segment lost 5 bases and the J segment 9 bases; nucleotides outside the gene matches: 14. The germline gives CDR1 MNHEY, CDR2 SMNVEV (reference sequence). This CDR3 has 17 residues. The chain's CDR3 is CASSHYSRTSGIIEQFF. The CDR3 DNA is TGTGCCAGCAGTCATTACTCAAGGACTAGCGGGATTATTGAGCAGTTCTTC.

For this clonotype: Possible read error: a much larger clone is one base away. The CDR3 region is CAISESRDSPRHF. Here the CDR3 DNA reads TGTGCCATCAGTGAGTCCAGGGATTCACCCCGCCACTTT. The chain has TRBV10-3 and TRBJ1-6; D is perhaps TRBD1 (5 bases). The CDR3 covers 13 residues. CDR1 is ENHRY and CDR2 is SYGVKD in the germline V gene.

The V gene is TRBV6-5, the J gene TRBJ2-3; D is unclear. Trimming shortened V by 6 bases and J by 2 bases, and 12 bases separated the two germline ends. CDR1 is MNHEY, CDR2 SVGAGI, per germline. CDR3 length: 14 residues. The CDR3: CASSQALATDTQYF. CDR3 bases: TGTGCCAGCAGCCAGGCCCTGGCCACAGATACGCAGTATTTT.

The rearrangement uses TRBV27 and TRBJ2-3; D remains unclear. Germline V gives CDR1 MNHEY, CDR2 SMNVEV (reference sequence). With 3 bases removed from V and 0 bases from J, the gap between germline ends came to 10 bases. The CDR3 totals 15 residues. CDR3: CASSFLVSSTDTQYF. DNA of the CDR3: TGTGCCAGCAGTTTTCTCGTTTCTAGCACAGATACGCAGTATTTT.

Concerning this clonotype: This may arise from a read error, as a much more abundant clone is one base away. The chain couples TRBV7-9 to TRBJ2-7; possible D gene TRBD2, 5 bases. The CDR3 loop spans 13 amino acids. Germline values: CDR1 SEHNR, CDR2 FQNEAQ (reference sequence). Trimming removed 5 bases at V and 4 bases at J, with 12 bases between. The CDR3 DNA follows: TGTGCCAGCAGCCCATACGGGGATTACGAGCAGTACTTC. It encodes CASSPYGDYEQYF. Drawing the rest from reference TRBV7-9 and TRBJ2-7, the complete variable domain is DTGVSQNPRHKITKRGQNVTFRCDPISEHNRLYWYRQTLGQGPEFLTYFQNEAQLEKSRLLSDRFSAERPKGSFSTLEIQRTEQGDSAMYLCASSPYGDYEQYFGPGTRLTVT.

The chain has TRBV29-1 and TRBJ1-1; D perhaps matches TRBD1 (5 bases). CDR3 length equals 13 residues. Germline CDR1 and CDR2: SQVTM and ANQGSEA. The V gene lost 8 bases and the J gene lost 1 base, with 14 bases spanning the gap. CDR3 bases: TGCAGCTTTGGGACGGCGTGGAACACTGAAGCTTTCTTT. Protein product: CSFGTAWNTEAFF.

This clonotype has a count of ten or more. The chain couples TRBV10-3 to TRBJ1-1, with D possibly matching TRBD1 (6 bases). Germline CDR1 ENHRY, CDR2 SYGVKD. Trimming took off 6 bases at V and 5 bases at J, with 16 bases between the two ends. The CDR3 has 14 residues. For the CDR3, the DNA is TGTGCCATCAGGGAAGGGATAGGGGGAACTGAAGCTTTCTTT. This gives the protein CAIREGIGGTEAFF.

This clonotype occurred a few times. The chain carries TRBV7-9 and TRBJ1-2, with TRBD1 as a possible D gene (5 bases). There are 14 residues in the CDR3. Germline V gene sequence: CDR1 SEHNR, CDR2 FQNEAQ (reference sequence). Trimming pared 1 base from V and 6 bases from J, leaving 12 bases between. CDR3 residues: CASSLGGREHGYTF. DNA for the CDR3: TGTGCCAGCAGCTTAGGTGGCAGGGAGCATGGCTACACCTTC.

The CDR3 sequence is CSVESRYGRELFF. The CDR3 nucleotides are TGCAGCGTTGAAAGCCGCTACGGGCGGGAGCTGTTTTTT. The chain is built from TRBV29-1 and TRBJ2-2; D is unclear. This CDR3 has 13 residues. Germline V CDR1 and CDR2: SQVTM, ANQGSEA. V was shortened by 2 bases and J by 9 bases, with 13 bases between the two germline ends.

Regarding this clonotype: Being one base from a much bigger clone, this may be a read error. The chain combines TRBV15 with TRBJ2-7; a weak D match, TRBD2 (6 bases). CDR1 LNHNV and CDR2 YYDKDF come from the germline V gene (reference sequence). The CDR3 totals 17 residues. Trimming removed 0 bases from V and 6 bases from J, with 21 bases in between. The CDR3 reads CATSRDPELAGRPEQYF. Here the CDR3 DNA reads TGTGCCACCAGCAGAGATCCGGAACTAGCAGGTCGGCCCGAGCAGTACTTC.

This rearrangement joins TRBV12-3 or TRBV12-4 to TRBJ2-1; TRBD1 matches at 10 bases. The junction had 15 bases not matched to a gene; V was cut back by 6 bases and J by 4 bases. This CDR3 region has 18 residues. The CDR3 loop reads CASRLQGTGANLYNEQFF. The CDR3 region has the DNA TGTGCCAGCAGGCTTCAGGGGACAGGGGCCAACCTGTACAATGAGCAGTTCTTC.

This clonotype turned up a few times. This CDR3 reads CSARDKTSLPCEQYF. For the CDR3, the DNA is TGCAGTGCTAGAGACAAGACTAGTTTGCCCTGCGAGCAGTACTTC. The rearrangement uses TRBV20-1 and TRBJ2-7; D is perhaps TRBD2 (6 bases). The CDR3 has 15 residues. Per the germline V gene, CDR1 is DFQATT and CDR2 is SNEGSKA (reference sequence). Trimming cost V 0 bases and J 6 bases, with 18 bases left between them.

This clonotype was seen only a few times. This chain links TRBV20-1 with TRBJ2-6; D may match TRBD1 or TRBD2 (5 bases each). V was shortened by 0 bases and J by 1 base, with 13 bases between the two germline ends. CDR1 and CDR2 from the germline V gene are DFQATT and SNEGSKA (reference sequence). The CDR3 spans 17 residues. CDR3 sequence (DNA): TGCAGTGCTAGAGACGGGGCCTGGGGATCTGGGGCCAACGTCCTGACTTTC. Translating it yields CSARDGAWGSGANVLTF.

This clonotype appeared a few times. The CDR3 here is CASSEFEGISYEQYF. The CDR3, as DNA: TGTGCCAGCAGTGAATTCGAGGGTATCTCCTACGAGCAGTACTTC. J is TRBJ2-7 and V is TRBV6-1; D is possibly TRBD2 (5 bases). Germline CDR1 MNHNS, CDR2 SASEGT. V was pared by 2 bases and J by 0 bases, with 11 bases between. The CDR3 extends over 15 amino acids.